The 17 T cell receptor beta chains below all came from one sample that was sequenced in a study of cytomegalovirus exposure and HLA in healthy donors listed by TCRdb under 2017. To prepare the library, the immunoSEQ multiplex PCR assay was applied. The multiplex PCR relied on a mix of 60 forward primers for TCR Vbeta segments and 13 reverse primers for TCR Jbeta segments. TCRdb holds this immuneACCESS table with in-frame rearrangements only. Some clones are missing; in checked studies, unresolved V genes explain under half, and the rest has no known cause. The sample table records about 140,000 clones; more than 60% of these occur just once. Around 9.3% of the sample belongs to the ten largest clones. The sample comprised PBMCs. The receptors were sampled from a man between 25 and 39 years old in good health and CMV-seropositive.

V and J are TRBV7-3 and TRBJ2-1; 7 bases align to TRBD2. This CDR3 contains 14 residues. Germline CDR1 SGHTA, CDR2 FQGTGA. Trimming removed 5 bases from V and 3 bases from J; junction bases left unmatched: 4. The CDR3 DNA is TGTGCCAGCAGCCCGGGAGGAGGCTACAATGAGCAGTTCTTC. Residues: CASSPGGGYNEQFF.

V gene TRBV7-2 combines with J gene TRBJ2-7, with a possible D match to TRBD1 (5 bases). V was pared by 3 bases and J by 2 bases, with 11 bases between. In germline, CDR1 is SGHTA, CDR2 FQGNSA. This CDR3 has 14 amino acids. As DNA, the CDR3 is TGTGCCAGCAGCTTCGAAGGGGAAACCTACGAGCAGTACTTC. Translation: CASSFEGETYEQYF.

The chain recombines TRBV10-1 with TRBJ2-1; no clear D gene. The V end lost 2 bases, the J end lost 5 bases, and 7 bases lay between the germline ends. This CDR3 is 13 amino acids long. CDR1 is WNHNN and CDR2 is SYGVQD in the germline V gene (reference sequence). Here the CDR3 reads CASSERRDNEQFF. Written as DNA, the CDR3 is TGCGCCAGCAGTGAGAGACGGGACAATGAGCAGTTCTTC.

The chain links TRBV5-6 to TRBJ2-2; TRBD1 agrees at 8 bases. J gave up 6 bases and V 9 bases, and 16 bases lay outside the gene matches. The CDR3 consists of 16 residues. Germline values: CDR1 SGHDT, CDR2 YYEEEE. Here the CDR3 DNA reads TGTGCCACCCGCGAGCAGGGGGCGCAACTTGCCGGGGAGCTGTTTTTT. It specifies CATREQGAQLAGELFF. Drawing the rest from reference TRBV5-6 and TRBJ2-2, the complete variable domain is DAGVTQSPTHLIKTRGQQVTLRCSPKSGHDTVSWYQQALGQGPQFIFQYYEEEERQRGNFPDRFSGHQFPNYSSELNVNALLLGDSALYLCATREQGAQLAGELFFGEGSRLTVL.

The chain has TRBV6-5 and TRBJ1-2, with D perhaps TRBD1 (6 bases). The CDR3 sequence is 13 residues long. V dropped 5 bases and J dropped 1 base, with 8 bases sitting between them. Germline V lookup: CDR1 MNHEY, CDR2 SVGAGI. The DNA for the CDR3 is TGTGCCAGCAGTAACAGGGTTAACTATGGCTACACCTTC. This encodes CASSNRVNYGYTF.

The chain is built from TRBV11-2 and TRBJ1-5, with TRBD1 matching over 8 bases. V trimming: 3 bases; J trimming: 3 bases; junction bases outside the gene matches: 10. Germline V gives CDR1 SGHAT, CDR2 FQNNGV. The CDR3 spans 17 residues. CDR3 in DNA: TGTGCCAGCAGCTTGGGAGCAGGGGGCGCTTCCAATCAGCCCCAGCATTTT. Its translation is CASSLGAGGASNQPQHF.

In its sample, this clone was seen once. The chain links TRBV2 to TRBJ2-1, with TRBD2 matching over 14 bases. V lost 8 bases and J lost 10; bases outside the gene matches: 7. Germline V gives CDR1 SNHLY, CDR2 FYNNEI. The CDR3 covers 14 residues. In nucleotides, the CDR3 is TGTGCCAGCGGGGGACTAGCGGGAGTGTTAGAGCAGTTCTTC. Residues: CASGGLAGVLEQFF.

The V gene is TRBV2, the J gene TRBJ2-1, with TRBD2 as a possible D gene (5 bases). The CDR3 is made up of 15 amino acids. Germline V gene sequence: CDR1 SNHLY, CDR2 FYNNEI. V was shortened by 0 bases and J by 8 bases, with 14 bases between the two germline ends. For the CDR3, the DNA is TGTGCCAGCAGTGAAGCGTTTCAGGACTCGGATGAGCAGTTCTTC. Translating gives CASSEAFQDSDEQFF.

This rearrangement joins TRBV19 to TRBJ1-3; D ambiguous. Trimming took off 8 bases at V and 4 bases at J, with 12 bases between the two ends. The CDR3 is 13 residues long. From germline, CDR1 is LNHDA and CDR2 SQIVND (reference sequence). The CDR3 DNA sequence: TGTGCCAGTCCCTCTACGTGGGGAAACACCATATATTTT. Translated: CASPSTWGNTIYF.

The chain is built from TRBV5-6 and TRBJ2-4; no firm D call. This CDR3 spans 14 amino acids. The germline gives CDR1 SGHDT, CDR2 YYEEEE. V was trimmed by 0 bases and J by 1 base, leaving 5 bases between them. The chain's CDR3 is CASSLVSAKNIQYF. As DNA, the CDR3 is TGTGCCAGCAGCTTGGTTTCGGCCAAAAACATTCAGTACTTC.

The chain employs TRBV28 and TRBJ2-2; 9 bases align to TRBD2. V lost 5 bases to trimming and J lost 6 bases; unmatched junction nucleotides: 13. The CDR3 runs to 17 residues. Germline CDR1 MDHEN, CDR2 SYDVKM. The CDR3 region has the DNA TGTGCCAGCAGTCCGCCCCGCGGGAGGGCCGGGGCCGGGGAGCTGTTTTTT. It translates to CASSPPRGRAGAGELFF. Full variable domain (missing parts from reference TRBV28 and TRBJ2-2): DVKVTQSSRYLVKRTGEKVFLECVQDMDHENMFWYRQDPGLGLRLIYFSYDVKMKEKGDIPEGYSVSREKKERFSLILESASTNQTSMYLCASSPPRGRAGAGELFFGEGSRLTVL.

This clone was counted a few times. The CDR3 spells CASRPTASYEQYF. CDR3 DNA: TGTGCCAGCAGGCCGACAGCGTCCTACGAGCAGTACTTC. The gene calls are TRBV27 and TRBJ2-7, with a tentative D call TRBD1 (5 bases). The CDR3 has 13 amino acids. The germline CDR1 and CDR2 sequences are MNHEY and SMNVEV (reference sequence). The ends were cut back, 6 bases at V and 1 base at J, with 10 bases in the middle.

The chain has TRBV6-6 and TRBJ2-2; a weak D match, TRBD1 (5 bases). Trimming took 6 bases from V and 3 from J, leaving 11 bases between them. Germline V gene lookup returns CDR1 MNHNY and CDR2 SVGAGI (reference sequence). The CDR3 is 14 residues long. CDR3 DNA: TGTGCCAGCAGATGGGGCCCTGACACCGGGGAGCTGTTTTTT. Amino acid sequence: CASRWGPDTGELFF.

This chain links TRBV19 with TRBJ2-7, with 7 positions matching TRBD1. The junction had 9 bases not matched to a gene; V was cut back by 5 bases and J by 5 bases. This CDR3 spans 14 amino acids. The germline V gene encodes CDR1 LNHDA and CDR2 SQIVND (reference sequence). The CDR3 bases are TGTGCCAGTAGTTCAATCGAGACAGGGCACGAGCAGTACTTC. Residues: CASSSIETGHEQYF.

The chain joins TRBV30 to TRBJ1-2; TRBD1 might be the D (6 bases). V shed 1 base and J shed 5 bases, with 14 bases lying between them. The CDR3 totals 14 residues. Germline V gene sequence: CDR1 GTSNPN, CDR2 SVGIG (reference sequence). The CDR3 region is CAWSAGVGEYGYTF. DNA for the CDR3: TGTGCCTGGAGTGCAGGGGTAGGGGAGTATGGCTACACCTTC. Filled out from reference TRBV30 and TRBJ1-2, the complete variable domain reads SQTIHQWPATLVQPVGSPLSLECTVEGTSNPNLYWYRQAAGRGLQLLFYSVGIGQISSEVPQNLSASRPQDRQFILSSKKLLLSDSGFYLCAWSAGVGEYGYTFGSGTRLTVV.

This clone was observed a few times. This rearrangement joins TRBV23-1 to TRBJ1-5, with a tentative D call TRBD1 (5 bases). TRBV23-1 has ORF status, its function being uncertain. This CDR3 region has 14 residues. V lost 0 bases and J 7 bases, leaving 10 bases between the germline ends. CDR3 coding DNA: TGCGCCAGCAGTCAATCGGGGGGTTTCCAGCCCCAGCATTTT. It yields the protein CASSQSGGFQPQHF.

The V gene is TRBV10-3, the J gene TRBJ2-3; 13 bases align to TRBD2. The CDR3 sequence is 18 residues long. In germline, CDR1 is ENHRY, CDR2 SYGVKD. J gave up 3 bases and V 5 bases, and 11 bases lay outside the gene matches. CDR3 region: CAISNSRTSGSTTDTQYF. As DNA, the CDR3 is TGTGCCATCAGTAACTCGAGGACTAGCGGGAGTACGACAGATACGCAGTATTTT.